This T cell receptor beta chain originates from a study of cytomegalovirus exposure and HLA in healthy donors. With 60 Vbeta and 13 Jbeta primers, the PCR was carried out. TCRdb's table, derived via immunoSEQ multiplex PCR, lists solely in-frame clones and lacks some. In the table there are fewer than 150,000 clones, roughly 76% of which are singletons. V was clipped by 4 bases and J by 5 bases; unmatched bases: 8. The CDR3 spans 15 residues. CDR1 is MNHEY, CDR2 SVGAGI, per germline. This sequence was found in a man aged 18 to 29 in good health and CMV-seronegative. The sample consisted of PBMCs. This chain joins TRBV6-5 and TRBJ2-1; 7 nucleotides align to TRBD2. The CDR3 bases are TGTGCCAGCAGTTTTACTTGGCTAGCGGACAATGAGCAGTTCTTC. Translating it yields CASSFTWLADNEQFF.